This TCR beta chain derives from a study of T-cell memory formation after mild COVID-19. TCRdb itself ran the 5' RACE reads through MiXCR, one entry per CDR3 protein. The sample lists some 86,000 distinct CDR3 sequences, around a quarter occurring once. To note about this clonotype: The antigen is not known.

Germline CDR1 SGHTA, CDR2 FQGNSA. The CDR3 has 15 amino acids. V lost 5 bases to trimming and J lost 5 bases, with 18 bases between them. Study results and caveats: Chiefly within CM and EM were the contracting CD4+ clones; CD8+ ones were within EMRA. Clones that got smaller from day 15 to 85 had even CD4/CD8, while clones growing later tipped toward CD4+. Pre-infection memory carried some responding clones, suggesting that cross-reactive memory joined.

The source material was PBMCs or a T cell subset sorted from them (not recorded which). This chain uses TRBV7-2 with TRBJ2-5, with TRBD1 as a possible D gene (6 bases). This TCR came from a man younger than 35 who had mild COVID-19 (a few samples of this study predate the infection). Cell type and time point are not known. CDR3 DNA: TGTGCCAGCAGCCACCCCCGGGGTCAGGGGGAGACCCAGTACTTC. Its translation is CASSHPRGQGETQYF.